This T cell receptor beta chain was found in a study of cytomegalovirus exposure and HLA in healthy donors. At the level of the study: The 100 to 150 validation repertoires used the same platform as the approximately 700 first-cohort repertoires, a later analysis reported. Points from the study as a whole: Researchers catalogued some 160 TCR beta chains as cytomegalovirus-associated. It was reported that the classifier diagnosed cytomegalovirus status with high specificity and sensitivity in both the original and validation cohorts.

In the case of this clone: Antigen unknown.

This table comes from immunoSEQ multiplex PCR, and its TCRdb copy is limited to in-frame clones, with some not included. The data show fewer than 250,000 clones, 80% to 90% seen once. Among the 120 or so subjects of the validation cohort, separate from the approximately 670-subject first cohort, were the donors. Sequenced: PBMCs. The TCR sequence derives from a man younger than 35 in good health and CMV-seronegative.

CDR3: CASSPPRGGNGSPLHF. CDR3 DNA: TGTGCCAGCAGCCCCCCTCGGGGAGGGAACGGTTCACCCCTCCACTTT. The chain couples TRBV6-6 to TRBJ1-6; D gene uncertain. The germline gives CDR1 MNHNY, CDR2 SVGAGI (reference sequence). Trimming removed 6 bases at V and 9 bases at J, with 21 bases between. This CDR3 spans 16 amino acids.